These 25 T cell receptor beta chains came from one sample sequenced in a study of identical twins. A single record per CDR3 protein comes from TCRdb applying MiXCR to the 5' RACE reads. This sample has roughly 280,000 distinct CDR3 sequences, with 7.5% to 9.5% found just once. These sequences were also reported in another study, on yellow fever vaccine responses in identical twins.

Source material: CD8+ T cells sorted from blood. The receptors stem from a young woman in good health.

This clonotype was picked up many times. The gene calls are TRBV4-3 and TRBJ2-1, with D unclear. The CDR3 has 18 residues. Germline V gene lookup returns CDR1 LGHNA and CDR2 YSLEER. Trimming removed 0 bases from V and 0 bases from J, with 15 bases in between. As DNA, the CDR3 is TGCGCCAGCAGCCAAGATATAGACCAGAGCGTCTCCTACAATGAGCAGTTCTTC. Protein: CASSQDIDQSVSYNEQFF.

This clonotype was observed many times. This chain joins TRBV6-2 or TRBV6-3 and TRBJ2-1; D is undetermined. The V and J ends lost 7 bases and 5 bases respectively, with 12 bases between them. Germline CDR1 reads MNHEY; CDR2 reads SVGEGT. The CDR3 has 13 amino acids. The CDR3 sequence is CASKSTQNNEQFF. The CDR3 nucleotides are TGTGCCAGCAAATCGACACAAAACAATGAGCAGTTCTTC.

This chain uses TRBV7-9 with TRBJ2-7, with D maybe TRBD2 (6 bases). V shed 0 bases and J shed 4 bases, with 13 bases lying between them. This CDR3 comprises 15 residues. Germline CDR1 reads SEHNR; CDR2 reads FQNEAQ (reference sequence). DNA for the CDR3: TGTGCCAGCAGCTTAGCGCGGGACCCCGGTTACGAGCAGTACTTC. Its protein is CASSLARDPGYEQYF.

The CDR3: CASSPRDRTNYGYTF. For the CDR3, the DNA is TGTGCCAGCAGCCCCCGGGACAGGACTAACTATGGCTACACCTTC. The V and J genes are TRBV7-9 and TRBJ1-2, with 8 bases lining up with TRBD1. Trimming took 5 bases from V and 0 from J; bases not matched to a gene: 5. In germline, CDR1 is SEHNR, CDR2 FQNEAQ (reference sequence). CDR3 length: 15 residues.

In this sample, this clonotype turned up many times. The gene calls are TRBV11-2 and TRBJ2-1; TRBD2 might be the D (5 bases). The ends were cut back, 0 bases at V and 2 bases at J, with 11 bases in the middle. The CDR3 covers 16 residues. Per the germline V gene, CDR1 is SGHAT and CDR2 is FQNNGV. The DNA for the CDR3 is TGTGCCAGCAGCTTAGATCTAGGGAGTGCCTACAATGAGCAGTTCTTC. It specifies CASSLDLGSAYNEQFF.

This clonotype was recorded at least ten times. J is TRBJ2-7 and V is TRBV28; D may be TRBD1 or TRBD2 (5 bases each). This CDR3 comprises 13 residues. Germline CDR1 reads MDHEN; CDR2 reads SYDVKM. Trimming stripped 8 bases from V and 0 bases from J, with 11 bases between. CDR3 DNA: TGTGCCAGCGAGGGCAGGGACTCCTACGAGCAGTACTTC. This gives the protein CASEGRDSYEQYF.

This clonotype was found a few times. This chain uses TRBV7-9 with TRBJ2-3, with D maybe TRBD2 (6 bases). The CDR3 sequence is 16 residues long. Germline V gene sequence: CDR1 SEHNR, CDR2 FQNEAQ (reference sequence). Trimming took 4 bases from V and 2 from J, leaving 16 bases between them. As DNA, the CDR3 is TGTGCCAGCAGCTCCGTAGGGACGGGACTCACAGATACGCAGTATTTT. This gives the protein CASSSVGTGLTDTQYF.

This clonotype was seen more than once but under ten times. The gene calls are TRBV7-8 and TRBJ2-4; no reliable D call. The V end lost 4 bases, the J end lost 0 bases, and 10 bases lay between the germline ends. Looked up from germline, CDR1 is SGHVS and CDR2 is FQNEAQ. CDR3 length: 15 amino acids. The CDR3 is CASSSPPEAKNIQYF. Written as DNA, the CDR3 is TGTGCCAGCAGCTCCCCCCCTGAAGCCAAAAACATTCAGTACTTC.

The CDR3 region is CASSGTDRPVLGYEQYF. CDR3 coding DNA: TGTGCCAGCAGTGGGACGGACAGGCCCGTTCTAGGGTACGAGCAGTACTTC. The chain carries TRBV25-1 and TRBJ2-7, with 7 bases aligning to TRBD1. The CDR3 covers 17 residues. After removal of 4 bases from V and 4 bases from J, the junction contained 16 bases not matched to a gene. CDR1 and CDR2 (germline): MGHDK, SYGVNS.

This rearrangement joins TRBV7-9 to TRBJ2-1; 7 positions match TRBD2. The CDR3 has 15 residues. The germline V gene has CDR1 SEHNR and CDR2 FQNEAQ (reference sequence). The ends lost 9 bases at V and 1 base at J; junction bases unmatched: 9. In DNA form, the CDR3 reads TGTGCCAGTAGTCCGGACGGGGGGTCCTACAATGAGCAGTTCTTC. Translated, it gives CASSPDGGSYNEQFF.

This clonotype was observed a few times. The chain is built from TRBV6-4 and TRBJ2-1, with TRBD1 matching over 9 bases. The CDR3 has 16 residues. Losses at the gene ends were 0 bases for V and 7 bases for J; bases not matched to a gene: 7. CDR1 is MRHNA, CDR2 SNTAGT, per germline. CDR3: CASSDSRTGEVNEQFF. CDR3 DNA sequence: TGTGCCAGCAGTGACTCTAGGACAGGGGAAGTTAATGAGCAGTTCTTC.

This clonotype was counted at least ten times. The chain has TRBV29-1 and TRBJ1-1, with D hard to call. This CDR3 has 13 amino acids. V lost 3 bases and J lost 4, with 12 bases in between. The germline CDR1 and CDR2 sequences are SQVTM and ANQGSEA. In DNA, the CDR3 is TGCAGCGTTGATGAGGGCAGAACCACTGAAGCTTTCTTT. It is translated as CSVDEGRTTEAFF.

Remarks on this clonotype: A much larger clone lies one base from this, so it may be a read error. Since no conserved phenylalanine or tryptophan closes the CDR3, a read error is the likely cause. J is TRBJ2-5 and V is TRBV7-8; D ambiguous. Germline CDR1 SGHVS, CDR2 FQNEAQ. Trimming removed 0 bases at V and 0 bases at J, with 8 bases between. This CDR3 is 15 amino acids long. The CDR3 here is CASSLAGSYQETQYL. The CDR3 DNA is TGTGCCAGCAGCTTAGCGGGGTCCTACCAAGAGACCCAGTACCTC.

This clonotype was counted a few times. The rearrangement links TRBV28 to TRBJ2-7, with 7 bases identical to TRBD1. The CDR3 extends over 14 amino acids. J lost 2 bases, V lost 5 bases, and 6 bases had no gene match. Germline V lookup: CDR1 MDHEN, CDR2 SYDVKM. CDR3 sequence: CASSRRDRAYEQYF. The CDR3, as DNA: TGTGCCAGCAGTCGTCGGGACAGAGCCTACGAGCAGTACTTC.

The chain joins TRBV28 to TRBJ1-5; D unclear. This CDR3 region has 13 residues. Trimming shortened V by 5 bases and J by 6 bases, and 11 bases separated the two germline ends. Looked up from germline, CDR1 is MDHEN and CDR2 is SYDVKM. The CDR3 DNA reads TGTGCCAGCAGTCCACCGTTGGGTCAGCCCCAGCATTTT. As protein: CASSPPLGQPQHF.

This clonotype occurred a few times. The J gene is TRBJ2-1, the V gene TRBV6-2 or TRBV6-3; 7 bases are shared with TRBD2. This CDR3 has 16 amino acids. After removal of 0 bases from V and 7 bases from J, the junction contained 9 bases not matched to a gene. Germline loops: CDR1 MNHEY, CDR2 SVGEGT. In DNA form, the CDR3 reads TGTGCCAGCAGTTACTCGAGACGGGGGGAGGGAAATGAGCAGTTCTTC. It codes for CASSYSRRGEGNEQFF.

This clonotype showed up many times. CDR3 amino acids: CASSLYGGQETQYF. The DNA of the CDR3 is TGTGCCAGCAGCTTGTACGGGGGGCAAGAGACCCAGTACTTC. The genes are TRBV7-9 and TRBJ2-5; 7 nucleotides align to TRBD2. CDR3 length: 14 residues. Unmatched junction bases numbered 3, after V lost 3 bases and J lost 2 bases. CDR1 and CDR2 from the germline V gene are SEHNR and FQNEAQ (reference sequence).

This clonotype was detected a few times. The chain recombines TRBV20-1 with TRBJ2-3, with 11 nucleotides matching TRBD1. The CDR3 runs 15 residues. V lost 5 bases and J lost 3; bases outside the gene matches: 7. Germline V lookup: CDR1 DFQATT, CDR2 SNEGSKA (reference sequence). CDR3 loop: CSAAGTGGYTDTQYF. In nucleotides, the CDR3 is TGCAGTGCTGCCGGGACAGGGGGGTATACAGATACGCAGTATTTT.

This clonotype was recorded many times. J is TRBJ2-1 and V is TRBV4-3; D not resolved. There are 18 residues in the CDR3. Per germline, CDR1 LGHNA and CDR2 YSLEER. V dropped 0 bases and J dropped 8 bases, with 23 bases sitting between them. The CDR3 spells CASSQDPGPQSSCDEQFF. CDR3 in DNA: TGCGCCAGCAGCCAAGACCCCGGCCCCCAGAGTTCGTGCGATGAGCAGTTCTTC.

This clonotype was detected many times. The rearrangement links TRBV9 to TRBJ1-5; TRBD1 aligns across 9 bases. The CDR3 loop spans 14 amino acids. V shed 5 bases and J 6 bases; nucleotides not matched to a gene: 6. Per the germline V gene, CDR1 is SGDLS and CDR2 is YYNGEE. The CDR3 DNA follows: TGTGCCAGCAGTTCCGGGACAGGGACTCAGCCCCAGCATTTT. The encoded protein is CASSSGTGTQPQHF. The variable domain in full, with the rest retrieved from reference TRBV9 and TRBJ1-5, is DSGVTQTPKHLITATGQRVTLRCSPRSGDLSVYWYQQSLDQGLQFLIQYYNGEERAKGNILERFSAQQFPDLHSELNLSSLELGDSALYFCASSSGTGTQPQHFGDGTRLSIL.

This clonotype has ten or more counts. This rearrangement joins TRBV12-3 or TRBV12-4 to TRBJ1-6, with TRBD1 matching over 10 bases. The V gene end was trimmed by 6 bases and the J gene end by 8 bases; junction bases not matched to a gene: 13. This CDR3 has 17 amino acids. In DNA, the CDR3 is TGTGCCAGCAGACTCAGAGGGGGGGGGACAGGGGATTCACCCCTCCACTTT. Translating gives CASRLRGGGTGDSPLHF.

The table lists this clonotype with a few counts. The chain combines TRBV11-2 with TRBJ1-2; unclear D gene. V was clipped by 1 base and J by 8 bases, with 20 bases between them. This CDR3 has 16 amino acids. In germline, CDR1 is SGHAT, CDR2 FQNNGV. Written as DNA, the CDR3 is TGTGCCAGCAGCTTAGGTGCCCGGCAGTACCTGGGGGGCTACACCTTC. This sequence encodes CASSLGARQYLGGYTF.

V is TRBV21-1 and J is TRBJ2-7; no check of the table's D call, TRBD1, against the DNA was made. TRBV21-1 is designated a pseudogene. This CDR3 has 15 amino acids. In nucleotides, the CDR3 is TGTGCCAGCAGCAAGGGGACAGGACTCTCCTACGAGCAGTACTTC. This codes for CASSKGTGLSYEQYF.

The chain has TRBV2 and TRBJ1-1; D not resolved. The V and J ends lost 0 bases and 5 bases respectively, with 13 bases between them. Germline V gene lookup returns CDR1 SNHLY and CDR2 FYNNEI. The CDR3 has 15 residues. The CDR3 region is CASSEASVEVTEAFF. Here the CDR3 DNA reads TGTGCCAGCAGTGAAGCCTCGGTCGAGGTGACTGAAGCTTTCTTT.

Regarding this clonotype: At one end the junction does not follow the germline gene, possibly because of a read error. V and J are TRBV7-7 and TRBJ2-1; no reliable D call. The CDR3 runs 15 residues. Germline loops: CDR1 SSHAT, CDR2 FNYEAQ (reference sequence). The CDR3 bases are TGTGCTAGCAGCTTAGATTTTGGGCCCCGGAATGAGCAGTTCTTC. It yields the protein CASSLDFGPRNEQFF.